This TCR beta chain was captured by sequencing in a study of blood T cell repertoires in COVID-19. Measured with immunoSEQ multiplex PCR; TCRdb has only the in-frame clones, and not every one. The sample holds some 300,000 clones, nearly 90% seen once. Sequenced material: peripheral blood. This receptor was identified in a woman aged 40 to 50 with COVID-19, enrolled during active disease.

Here the CDR3 DNA reads TGCGCCAGCAGTCAACCCAGGGGGACTTGTAACACTGAAGCTTTCTTT. As protein: CASSQPRGTCNTEAFF. This chain connects TRBV23-1 to TRBJ1-1; 7 bases fit TRBD1. TRBV23-1 is classed as an ORF, of uncertain function. CDR3 length: 16 residues. V dropped 2 bases and J dropped 2; count of bases not matched to a gene: 8.